This passage covers 20 T cell receptor beta chains from one sample sequenced in a study of multiple sclerosis patients with progressive multifocal leukoencephalopathy. Sequenced by immunoSEQ multiplex PCR; TCRdb stores in-frame clones only, minus some. The sample yields around 25,000 clones, around 93% seen once. The time point is: around 12 months of natalizumab therapy. The material was PBMCs, obtained from a patient treated with natalizumab. All receptors derive from a man aged 25 to 40 with multiple sclerosis.

This chain links TRBV19 with TRBJ1-2; TRBD1 might be the D (5 bases). CDR3 length: 13 residues. Looked up from germline, CDR1 is LNHDA and CDR2 is SQIVND (reference sequence). V lost 5 bases, J lost 10 bases, and 17 bases lay in between. CDR3: CASSVPRTSTYTF. The CDR3 DNA follows: TGTGCCAGTAGTGTCCCACGGACATCCACCTACACCTTC.

V gene TRBV6-5 combines with J gene TRBJ2-7; D is uncertain. The germline V and J ends were trimmed by 2 bases and 2 bases, with 13 bases remaining between them. The germline V gene has CDR1 MNHEY and CDR2 SVGAGI. CDR3 length: 15 amino acids. The CDR3 loop is CASSYLGVTPYEQYF. CDR3 DNA sequence: TGTGCCAGCAGTTACCTTGGGGTCACCCCCTACGAGCAGTACTTC.

V and J are TRBV5-6 and TRBJ2-2, with D tentatively TRBD1 (5 bases). Germline lookup yields CDR1 SGHDT and CDR2 YYEEEE. CDR3 length equals 16 residues. Trimming took 1 base from V and 4 from J, leaving 14 bases between them. The CDR3 protein is CASSLNGRVRTGELFF. The CDR3 region has the DNA TGTGCCAGCAGCTTGAACGGCAGGGTGCGCACCGGGGAGCTGTTTTTT. Supplemented by reference TRBV5-6 and TRBJ2-2, the full variable domain reads DAGVTQSPTHLIKTRGQQVTLRCSPKSGHDTVSWYQQALGQGPQFIFQYYEEEERQRGNFPDRFSGHQFPNYSSELNVNALLLGDSALYLCASSLNGRVRTGELFFGEGSRLTVL.

The chain's CDR3 is CASSQEEGAGANVLTF. CDR3 in DNA: TGCGCCAGCAGCCAAGAGGAGGGGGCTGGGGCCAACGTCCTGACTTTC. The chain carries TRBV4-1 and TRBJ2-6; D assignment may be TRBD1 or TRBD2 (6 bases each). This CDR3 is 16 amino acids long. Trimming stripped 0 bases from V and 2 bases from J, with 8 bases between. Germline V gene sequence: CDR1 MGHRA, CDR2 YSYEKL.

This chain joins TRBV25-1 and TRBJ2-5; 9 bases line up with TRBD1. With 4 bases clipped from V and 5 bases from J, the junction kept 14 bases outside the gene matches. In germline, CDR1 is MGHDK, CDR2 SYGVNS. The CDR3 has 17 residues. The CDR3 protein is CASSASVGQGMRETQYF. DNA for the CDR3: TGTGCCAGCAGTGCCTCCGTGGGACAGGGCATGCGCGAGACCCAGTACTTC.

The chain recombines TRBV6-1 with TRBJ1-5; D is uncertain. Germline V CDR1 and CDR2: MNHNS, SASEGT. CDR3 size: 13 residues. Between the trimmed V and J ends, which lost 4 bases and 6 bases, there was a span of 10 bases. In DNA form, the CDR3 reads TGTGCCAGCAGTGTTTTGAGTATTCAGCCCCAGCATTTT. Encoded protein: CASSVLSIQPQHF.

The count of this clone is one. The CDR3 spells CASSEPGSYNSPLHF. Written as DNA, the CDR3 is TGTGCCAGCAGTGAGCCCGGATCGTATAATTCACCCCTCCACTTT. The J gene is TRBJ1-6, the V gene TRBV25-1; D gene unclear. Per the germline V gene, CDR1 is MGHDK and CDR2 is SYGVNS. Deletions cut 3 bases from V and 4 bases from J, with 10 bases between. The length of the CDR3 is 15 residues.

The V call is TRBV10-3, the J call TRBJ2-3; D perhaps matches TRBD1 (6 bases). V lost 1 base to trimming and J lost 3 bases, with 17 bases between them. The CDR3 extends over 17 amino acids. CDR1 is ENHRY and CDR2 is SYGVKD in the germline V gene. In nucleotides, the CDR3 is TGTGCCATCAGTGAGTTTCCATTAGAGAGGGGGACAGATACGCAGTATTTT. It encodes CAISEFPLERGTDTQYF.

This clone showed up just a few times. The J gene is TRBJ2-2, the V gene TRBV19, with TRBD2 identical over 8 bases. Germline V gives CDR1 LNHDA, CDR2 SQIVND (reference sequence). The CDR3 sequence is 15 residues long. The V and J ends lost 6 bases and 4 bases, in that order; junction bases with no gene match: 7. The CDR3 loop reads CASSLGLAFTGELFF. CDR3 in DNA: TGTGCCAGTAGCCTTGGACTAGCTTTCACCGGGGAGCTGTTTTTT. The full variable domain, its missing parts supplied by reference TRBV19 and TRBJ2-2, is DGGITQSPKYLFRKEGQNVTLSCEQNLNHDAMYWYRQDPGQGLRLIYYSQIVNDFQKGDIAEGYSVSREKKESFPLTVTSAQKNPTAFYLCASSLGLAFTGELFFGEGSRLTVL.

The chain couples TRBV10-3 to TRBJ1-6; D remains unclear. The V end was cut by 2 bases, the J end by 4 bases, with 12 bases between. This CDR3 has 16 residues. CDR1 ENHRY and CDR2 SYGVKD come from the germline V gene. CDR3 nucleotide sequence: TGTGCCATCAGTGAGAAGGATCGCGGATATAATTCACCCCTCCACTTT. Translated: CAISEKDRGYNSPLHF.

The chain has TRBV13 and TRBJ1-3; D is unclear. V was clipped by 7 bases and J by 4 bases, with 11 bases between them. The germline V gene has CDR1 PRHDT and CDR2 FYEKMQ (reference sequence). This CDR3 is 13 amino acids long. CDR3 amino acids: CASTRGLGNTIYF. The DNA of the CDR3 is TGTGCCAGCACGCGAGGATTGGGAAACACCATATATTTT.

V gene TRBV15 combines with J gene TRBJ1-5, with D maybe TRBD1 (6 bases). This CDR3 is 15 amino acids long. CDR1 and CDR2 from the germline V gene are LNHNV and YYDKDF (reference sequence). V was pared by 0 bases and J by 4 bases, with 10 bases between. CDR3 amino acids: CATSRDKGGNQPQHF. As DNA, the CDR3 is TGTGCCACCAGCAGAGATAAAGGGGGGAATCAGCCCCAGCATTTT. Full variable domain (remainder filled in from reference TRBV15 and TRBJ1-5): DAMVIQNPRYQVTQFGKPVTLSCSQTLNHNVMYWYQQKSSQAPKLLFHYYDKDFNNEADTPDNFQSRRPNTSFCFLDIRSPGLGDTAMYLCATSRDKGGNQPQHFGDGTRLSIL.

The count of this clone is one. V gene TRBV4-1 combines with J gene TRBJ1-1; D ambiguous. Looked up from germline, CDR1 is MGHRA and CDR2 is YSYEKL. There are 17 residues in the CDR3. Trimming removed 0 bases at V and 0 bases at J, with 14 bases between. CDR3 sequence reads: CASSQDGPGSLNTEAFF. The CDR3 nucleotides are TGCGCCAGCAGCCAAGATGGCCCGGGCTCTCTGAACACTGAAGCTTTCTTT.

The chain is built from TRBV4-3 and TRBJ2-7; 9 bases line up with TRBD1. Germline values: CDR1 LGHNA, CDR2 YSLEER. This CDR3 region has 15 residues. V lost 1 base to trimming and J lost 4 bases; unmatched junction nucleotides: 5. The CDR3 protein is CASSQGGQGSYEQYF. CDR3 nucleotides: TGCGCCAGCAGCCAAGGGGGACAGGGTAGTTACGAGCAGTACTTC.

This clone was counted once. This chain uses TRBV11-2 with TRBJ2-7; 8 bases align to TRBD1. This CDR3 has 14 amino acids. Germline loops: CDR1 SGHAT, CDR2 FQNNGV. V shed 4 bases, J shed 6 bases, and the junction held 8 bases outside the gene matches. DNA for the CDR3: TGTGCCAGCAGCTCTCGGGACAGGCATGTCGAGCAGTACGTC. It codes for CASSSRDRHVEQYV.

The chain employs TRBV5-6 and TRBJ2-2, with D unclear. V shed 0 bases and J shed 8 bases, with 8 bases lying between them. CDR1 and CDR2 (germline): SGHDT, YYEEEE. This CDR3 contains 13 residues. The CDR3 sequence is CASSLEVTGELFF. Here the CDR3 DNA reads TGTGCCAGCAGCTTGGAGGTAACAGGGGAGCTGTTTTTT. Looking up the rest from reference TRBV5-6 and TRBJ2-2 gives the full variable domain: DAGVTQSPTHLIKTRGQQVTLRCSPKSGHDTVSWYQQALGQGPQFIFQYYEEEERQRGNFPDRFSGHQFPNYSSELNVNALLLGDSALYLCASSLEVTGELFFGEGSRLTVL.

The chain recombines TRBV6-1 with TRBJ1-3; no firm D call. Germline V gives CDR1 MNHNS, CDR2 SASEGT. The CDR3 is made up of 13 amino acids. V lost 5 bases, J lost 4 bases, and 9 bases lay in between. CDR3 sequence reads: CASSSEHGNTIYF. CDR3 nucleotide sequence: TGTGCCAGCAGTTCAGAACACGGAAACACCATATATTTT.

The chain recombines TRBV9 with TRBJ1-5; tentatively, D is TRBD1 (6 bases). The V end lost 3 bases, the J end lost 3 bases, and 10 bases lay between the germline ends. CDR1 and CDR2 (germline): SGDLS, YYNGEE. The CDR3 has 14 residues. CDR3 sequence: CASSDGQINQPQHF. The DNA for the CDR3 is TGTGCCAGCAGCGATGGACAGATCAATCAGCCCCAGCATTTT.

This chain links TRBV4-3 with TRBJ2-5; D gene uncertain. V was clipped by 0 bases and J by 5 bases, with 13 bases between them. There are 15 residues in the CDR3. Germline V CDR1 and CDR2: LGHNA, YSLEER. The CDR3 is CASSQDLSGRETQYF. CDR3 sequence (DNA): TGCGCCAGCAGCCAAGATCTATCCGGGCGGGAGACCCAGTACTTC.

The V gene is TRBV9, the J gene TRBJ2-7; 11 bases map to TRBD2. This CDR3 has 15 amino acids. With V trimmed by 4 bases and J by 3 bases, 6 bases remained unmatched. Looked up from germline, CDR1 is SGDLS and CDR2 is YYNGEE. CDR3 residues: CASSPTSGSSYEQYF. The CDR3 DNA reads as TGTGCCAGCAGCCCAACTAGCGGGAGTAGCTACGAGCAGTACTTC.